This TCR beta chain is drawn from a study of graft-versus-host responses after intestinal transplantation (dated by TCRdb to the early 2020s). Turning to the overall study: Recipients received multivisceral, liver-intestinal, or isolated intestinal transplants. The cohort enrolled about two dozen intestinal transplant recipients including one retransplant, and a few patients lacking pretransplant specimens were excluded. Rather than being sequenced by the commercial service, samples from a few later patients were sequenced in-house on an Illumina MiSeq and processed with MiXCR. Every recipient was given anti-thymocyte globulin induction, followed by roughly 3 years of maintenance tacrolimus and steroids. To identify alloreactive clones, pre-transplant mixed lymphocyte reaction products were sequenced and then compared with unstimulated pre-transplant donor and recipient T cells. Donor T cell macrochimerism was defined as a peak of at least 4% donor T cells among recipient peripheral blood mononuclear cells. After intestinal transplantation, graft-versus-host and host-versus-graft alloreactive T cell clones were followed in the graft, circulation and bone marrow using bulk TCR-beta CDR3 sequencing. What the study reported, not specific to this receptor: In the allografts of patients with donor T cell macrochimerism, GvH to HvG T cell clonal ratios were high. The relatively low number and heterogeneity of intestinal transplant patients limited the conclusions. GvH clones were detected in recipient bone marrow, and some appeared earlier in ileal mucosa or blood, consistent with an intestinal mucosal origin. Early after transplant, declines in HvG clones were associated with peak levels of circulating GvH clones.

Note on this clone: Its target antigen remains unknown. Within one base of it there is no much larger clone, and no base qualities were kept.

CDR1 LNHDA and CDR2 SQIVND are derived from the germline V gene (reference sequence). The CDR3 runs 13 residues from the cysteine to the phenylalanine. Just the 39-base CDR3 DNA is kept, in frame starting at base 1. The trim is 9 bases for V and 2 bases for J, with a gap of 10 bases between the germline ends. The library was obtained by the immunoSEQ multiplex PCR assay. For most patients, genomic DNA was isolated using the Qiagen DNeasy Blood and Tissue Kit and was shipped frozen to Adaptive Biotechnologies for TCR sequencing. High-throughput TCR-beta CDR3 sequencing of genomic DNA from most patients was performed by Adaptive Biotechnologies. The study's own analysis went as follows. TCR sequencing data were retrieved from Adaptive's ImmunoSEQ software for 18 patients, whereas three other patients were processed with MiXCR and VDJtools. CD4 versus CD8 sorting errors were corrected by removing sequences found in both subsets at a frequency ratio below 5:1. CDR3 nucleotide sequences shared by donor and recipient were removed because the origin of these sequences could not be assigned. Alloreactive clones required at least 2-fold expansion over unstimulated cells and minimum CFSE-low frequency of 0.002% (template counts) or 0.001% (read counts). Clones were considered mappable if detected in sequenced pre-transplant spleen, lymph node, or MLR CFSE-low populations of the donor or recipient. The cumulative frequency of alloreactive clones was calculated as a percentage of all sequences, weighted by copy number. TCRdb stores this immuneACCESS table with in-frame sequences only. Part of the clones is absent; in the studies checked, under half of the shortfall reflects unresolved V genes, and no reason is known for the rest. V and J calls and clone size are copied from that table; D and trimming were computed from the DNA. This sample has around 87,000 clones in its table, and about nine tenths of those were observed once. The ten largest clones add up to about 0.4% of the sample.

In light of the paper, this sample's time point label describes: cells obtained before transplantation from donor or recipient. CD3+CD4+ and CD3+CD8+ populations were FACS-sorted from unstimulated pre-transplant donor and recipient cells taken from spleen or lymph nodes. The clonotype comes from a human donor who was the organ donor for an intestinal transplant. The chain is assembled from TRBV19 and TRBJ2-2, with TRBD1 perhaps the D gene, on 5 matching bases. This specimen consisted of unstimulated CD8+ T cells sorted from spleen or lymph node cells, obtained before transplant. The DNA sequence is as follows: TGTGCCAGCACTTGGGGCAACACCGGGGAGCTGTTTTTT. It codes for CASTWGNTGELFF.